This TCR beta chain was recovered during a study of T cell responses to AZD1222 COVID-19 vaccine. This clone is a singleton in its sample. CDR3 length equals 16 residues. The V segment lost 6 bases and the J segment 0 bases; nucleotides outside the gene matches: 3. Germline V gene data show CDR1 as SNHLY and CDR2 as FYNNEI. Profiled with immunoSEQ multiplex PCR; TCRdb holds only in-frame clones, not every one. The top ten hold just under 2% of the sample, which has 130,000 to 150,000 clones, under 95% seen once. The clonotype was recovered from an adult who received the AZD1222 COVID-19 vaccine. The rearrangement links TRBV2 to TRBJ2-3, with 13 nucleotides matching TRBD2. The sample in question was peripheral blood, obtained 28 days after the second AZD1222 dose. For the CDR3, the DNA is TGTGCCAGCAGCTTGGGACTAGCGGGGAGCACAGATACGCAGTATTTT. Its translation is CASSLGLAGSTDTQYF.